This T cell receptor (beta chain) was identified in a study of cytomegalovirus exposure and HLA in healthy donors (dated by TCRdb to the late 2010s). Broadly, across the study: An earlier analysis of fewer than 750 of the donors reported approximately 260 Gb of sequence data and around 100 million unique TCR beta sequences obtained from roughly 170 million T cells. Along with the approximately 700-subject first cohort, a separate validation cohort of over a hundred different subjects was used. Typing coverage differed by locus: A, B, C, DRB1 and DQB1 were typed in roughly 620-630 donors, DQA1 in around 500, DPA1 in approximately 600, and DPB1 in 472. Roughly 5 DR-DQ haplotypes were handled as single units for association and clustering, since linkage in the cohort was strong. A later genetic analysis used genome-wide SNP genotypes for about 65% of the roughly 700 donors, treating that subset as a discovery cohort. In a later analysis, previously published TCR beta repertoires from hundreds of donors were re-analyzed and high-resolution HLA genotyping was added so that TCR occurrence patterns could be studied. An earlier analysis of approximately 580 of the donors used high-throughput TCR beta sequencing to judge whether each TCR beta V gene segment behaved as functional or pseudogenic. In the later analysis, no new phenotypic data were used to find candidate immune exposures; instead, reliance was placed on TCR beta sequences and their occurrence across donors. Approximately 330 gigabases of sequencing data and 70 million to 100 million unique TCR sequences made up an early release that covered approximately 620 HLA-typed donors. To predict cytomegalovirus infection status, the study brought together high-throughput TCR immunosequencing, statistical association of individual TCRs with disease status, and machine learning. Among the approximately 400 genotyped donors, around 81% belonged to the genetic ancestry cluster associated with self-reported Caucasian donors. Donor age, sex, ethnicity and CMV serostatus were compiled together with the repertoire data. Using immunosequencing, the study profiled T cell repertoires from around 670 subjects and related those repertoires to cytomegalovirus serostatus. The study aimed to test whether cataloging public T cell receptors could reveal signatures of past pathogen exposure. Among roughly 400 genotyped donors of the cohort, an average of around 240,000 unique TCR beta nucleotide sequences was sequenced per donor, of which about 18% were non-productive. All discovery cohort repertoires had been generated using a single sequencing platform. HLA typing covered class I and class II loci at four-digit resolution. The paper's findings and limits, for the study overall: Some IMGT-functional V segments, including TRBV6-2 and TRBV6-3, could not be distinguished by the 87-base-pair reads and were therefore excluded. The sequencing pipeline was judged likely to have produced a cluster of highly shared sequence variants as a technical artifact. Because HLA typing was unavailable for some donors at each locus, only the typed subset was used in association tests. The only immune exposure information available for the cohort was CMV serostatus. A later analysis found that TCR association rates varied across HLA loci, with DRB1 alleles showing the most associated TCRs and HLA-C alleles the fewest. In a later analysis, most CMV-associated TCR beta chains were found to appear HLA-restricted, with HLA associations seemingly driven largely by CMV exposure. Most TCR sequences were observed very rarely across donors, whereas some public TCRs were present in many individuals. The study gave a list of under 200 TCR beta chains associated with cytomegalovirus. In a later analysis, HLA-associated TCR beta chains showed more clonal expansion and lower generation probabilities than non-associated chains that were equally common. Linkage disequilibrium might explain the correlated functional status among segregating V segments, but an unknown experimental factor could not be ruled out. When HLA alleles, especially DR and DQ, strongly co-occurred, attributing TCR associations to individual alleles was difficult. The presence/absence analyses assumed that sequencing depth was roughly uniform across donors, and that assumption may not be true. Specific HLA alleles were associated with 15,000 to 20,000 TCR beta sequences at a false discovery rate of 0.05 in a later analysis. Approximately 16 rarely observed V segments, including chromosome 9 orphons, were excluded from the earlier analysis of several hundred of the donors because counts were too low. Cytomegalovirus status was reported to be diagnosed by the classifier with high specificity and sensitivity in both the original and validation cohorts. In this cohort, only TCR beta chains were sequenced, and detectable features were limited by the absence of alpha or paired-chain data. Broadly in line with IMGT annotations, most TCR beta V segments showed up in productive rearrangements about 87% or about 30% of the time in an earlier analysis of around 550 of the donors. According to a later genetic analysis, donors in an Asian-associated ancestry cluster had fewer N-insertions in productive TCRs than the approximately 630-donor mean. A further reported finding was that TCR beta sequences accurately predicted the HLA-A and HLA-B alleles for most subjects in the first cohort. A later analysis reported that several top co-occurrence clusters appeared linked to parvovirus B19, influenza, CMV and Epstein-Barr virus. An association between a missense DCLRE1C variant and V-gene and J-gene trimming of TCR beta chains was found in a later genetic analysis and replicated in an independent cohort. The authors suggested that the approach could potentially be generalized to other disease states and immunological phenotypes. In vitro tests confirmed that a few of the cytomegalovirus-associated TCR beta chains recognize cytomegalovirus antigens.

The CDR3 measures 14 amino acids from cysteine to phenylalanine. Just CDR3 DNA is preserved here, 42 bases in frame from base 1. V loses 2 bases of germline sequence and J loses 2 bases, and the interval between the two ends is 9 bases. Looking up the germline V gene yields CDR1 SGHTA and CDR2 FQGNSA. Concerning this clone itself: It has no known antigen specificity. No quality values exist for individual bases; no much larger clone is one base distant.

The cohort comprised fewer than 700 healthy bone marrow donors. At the time of sampling, every cohort member was nominally healthy, though immune exposures that went unrecorded were likely present. The donor was CMV seropositive and belonged to the group of more than 250 seropositive cohort members. A peripheral blood sample was collected from each donor, and TCR beta sequencing was performed on peripheral blood mononuclear cells. Genomic DNA was extracted from the blood cell samples with the Qiagen DNeasy Blood Extraction Kit. Libraries came from the immunoSEQ multiplex PCR assay. For the multiplex PCR, a mixture combining 60 forward primers for TCR Vbeta segments and 13 reverse primers for TCR Jbeta segments was used. A multiplex PCR assay on genomic DNA amplified the CDR3 region of rearranged TCR beta genes. Amplified TCR beta libraries were sequenced as 87-base-pair reads on the Illumina HiSeq System. On the study's bioinformatics: A later analysis tallied around 80 million unique TCR beta chains across the 666 repertoires, and approximately 11 million of those chains were shared by two or more donors. Raw reads were error-corrected and collapsed into unique sequences with a nearest-neighbor algorithm that merged closely related sequences to remove PCR and sequencing errors. CDR3 sequences were aligned to IMGT reference sequences to assign V, D and J gene segments. For a sequence to be retained, a match of at least six nucleotides to both a V gene segment and a J gene segment was required. Rearrangements were called productive when the CDR3 lacked stop codons and stayed in frame with V and J; all others were non-productive. CDR3 was defined by IMGT convention, running from the second conserved V-encoded cysteine to the conserved J-encoded phenylalanine. In an earlier analysis of around 640 of the donors, sequences lacking an unambiguous match to a single V gene segment were excluded. An earlier analysis of fewer than 750 of the donors classified V segments as functional when productive rearrangements were above 56.7% and as segregating when the standard deviation between donors was above 5%. A statistical classification framework was built to diagnose cytomegalovirus status from the catalog of TCR beta chain sequences. A later analysis assigned V and J genes by comparing TCR nucleotide sequences with IMGT/GENE-DB human TR gene sequences. In a later analysis, CDR3 sequences and most-parsimonious VDJ recombination scenarios were assigned using the TCRdist pipeline. In a later analysis, each TCR beta chain was defined by its CDR3 amino acid sequence together with its V-gene family, and reads without a unique V-gene family were excluded. As a way to deal with suspected cross-contamination and a sequencing artifact, a later analysis dropped roughly 600 nucleotide sequences that were highly shared and had low generation probability. In a later analysis, a clonal expansion index for each public chain was calculated from normalized within-repertoire ranks of inferred template counts. In a later analysis, generation probabilities were computed using a VDJ recombination model fitted to out-of-frame rearrangements, and the results were checked against IGoR. Hypergeometric tests were used in a later analysis to score TCR-TCR, TCR-HLA and TCR-CMV co-occurrence, with a repertoire-size bias correction applied to the TCR pairs. In a later analysis, false discovery rates were estimated by permuting HLA or CMV assignments 20 times. In a later analysis, co-occurring TCRs were grouped using DBSCAN, with TCRdist sequence similarity added in when clustering inside HLA-allele-positive subsets. Co-occurrence clustering excluded repertoires with fewer than 30,000 or more than 120,000 public chains, plus five with anomalous nucleotide sharing. TCRdb re-hosts the immuneACCESS table, in-frame sequences only. Its copies lack some clones; in the studies checked, an unresolved V gene accounts for under half of them, and the cause for the rest is not known. V and J calls and clone size are given by that table; D and trimming were obtained from the DNA. The sample data list nearly 110,000 clones, and 82% of these were observed just once. About 2.5% of the sample lies in the top ten.

The source is a man younger than 40 in good health and CMV-seropositive. The chain couples TRBV7-2 to TRBJ2-5, and possibly TRBD2, on 5 matching bases. Sequenced material: PBMCs. The DNA sequence is given as TGTGCCAGCAGCTTACGGGGATTACAAGAGACCCAGTACTTC. The resulting protein is CASSLRGLQETQYF.